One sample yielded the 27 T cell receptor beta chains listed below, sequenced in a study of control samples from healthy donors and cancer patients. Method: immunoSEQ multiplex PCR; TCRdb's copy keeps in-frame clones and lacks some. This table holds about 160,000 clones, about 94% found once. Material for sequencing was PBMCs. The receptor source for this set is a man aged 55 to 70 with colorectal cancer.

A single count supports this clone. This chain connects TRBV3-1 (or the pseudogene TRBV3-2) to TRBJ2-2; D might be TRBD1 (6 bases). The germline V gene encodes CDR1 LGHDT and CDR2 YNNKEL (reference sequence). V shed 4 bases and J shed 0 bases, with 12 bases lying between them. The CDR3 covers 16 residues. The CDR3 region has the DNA TGTGCCAGCAGCCGACAGACAGGCCCGAACACCGGGGAGCTGTTTTTT. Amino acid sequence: CASSRQTGPNTGELFF.

CDR3 DNA sequence: TGCAGTGCCAGTAACACTGAAGCTTTCTTT. Protein: CSASNTEAFF. The J gene is TRBJ1-1, the V gene TRBV20-1; D call uncertain. Germline CDR1 and CDR2: DFQATT and SNEGSKA (reference sequence). The CDR3 contains 10 residues. V was pared by 6 bases and J by 2 bases, with 4 bases between.

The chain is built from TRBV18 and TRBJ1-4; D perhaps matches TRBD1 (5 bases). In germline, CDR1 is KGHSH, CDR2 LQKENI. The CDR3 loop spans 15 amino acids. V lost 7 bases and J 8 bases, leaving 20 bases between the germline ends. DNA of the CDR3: TGTGCCAGCTTCGATATTGGGGGAATGGAGGAAAAACTGTTTTTT. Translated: CASFDIGGMEEKLFF.

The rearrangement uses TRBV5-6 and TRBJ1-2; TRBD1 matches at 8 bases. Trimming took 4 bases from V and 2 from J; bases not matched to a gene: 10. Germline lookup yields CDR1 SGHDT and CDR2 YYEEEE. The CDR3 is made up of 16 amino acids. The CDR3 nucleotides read TGTGCCAGCAGCCCGACCCGGACAGGGACAAACTATGGCTACACCTTC. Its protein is CASSPTRTGTNYGYTF.

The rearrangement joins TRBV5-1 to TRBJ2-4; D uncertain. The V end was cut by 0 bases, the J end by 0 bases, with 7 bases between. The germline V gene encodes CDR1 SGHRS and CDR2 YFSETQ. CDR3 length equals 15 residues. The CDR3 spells CASSLDTLAKNIQYF. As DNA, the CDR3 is TGCGCCAGCAGCTTGGACACCCTAGCCAAAAACATTCAGTACTTC.

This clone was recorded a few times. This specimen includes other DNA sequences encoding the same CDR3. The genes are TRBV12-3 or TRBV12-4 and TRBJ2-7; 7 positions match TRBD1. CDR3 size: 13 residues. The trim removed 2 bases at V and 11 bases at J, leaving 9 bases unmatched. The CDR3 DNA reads TGTGCCAGCAGTTTACGGCGCCAGGGGGTGAAGTACTTC. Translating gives CASSLRRQGVKYF.

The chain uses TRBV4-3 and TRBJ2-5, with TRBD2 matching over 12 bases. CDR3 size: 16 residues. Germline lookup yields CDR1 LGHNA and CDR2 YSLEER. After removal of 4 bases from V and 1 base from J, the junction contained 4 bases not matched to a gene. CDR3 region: CASSPSSGGAQETQYF. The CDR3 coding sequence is TGCGCCAGCAGCCCCTCTAGCGGGGGGGCCCAAGAGACCCAGTACTTC.

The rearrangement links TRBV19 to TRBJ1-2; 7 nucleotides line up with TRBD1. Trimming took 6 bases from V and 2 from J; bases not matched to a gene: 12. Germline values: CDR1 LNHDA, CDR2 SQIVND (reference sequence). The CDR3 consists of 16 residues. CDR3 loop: CASSHPPGQRNYGYTF. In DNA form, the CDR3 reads TGTGCCAGTAGCCACCCTCCGGGACAGAGAAACTATGGCTACACCTTC.

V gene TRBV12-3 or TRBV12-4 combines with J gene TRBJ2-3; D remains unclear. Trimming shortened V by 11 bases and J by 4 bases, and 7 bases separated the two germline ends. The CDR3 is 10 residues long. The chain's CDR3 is CASGADTQYF. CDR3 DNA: TGTGCCTCCGGCGCAGATACGCAGTATTTT.

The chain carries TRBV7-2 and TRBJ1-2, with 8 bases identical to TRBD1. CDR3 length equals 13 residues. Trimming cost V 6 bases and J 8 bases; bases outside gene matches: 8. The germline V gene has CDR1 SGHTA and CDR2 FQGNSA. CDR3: CASSHGQGGGYTF. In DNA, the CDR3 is TGTGCCAGCAGTCACGGACAGGGTGGAGGCTACACCTTC.

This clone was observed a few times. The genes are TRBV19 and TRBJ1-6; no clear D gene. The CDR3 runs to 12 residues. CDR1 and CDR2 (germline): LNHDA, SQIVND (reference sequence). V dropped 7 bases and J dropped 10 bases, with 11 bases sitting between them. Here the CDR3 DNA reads TGTGCCAGTAACGCGGAAGAGTCACCCCTCCACTTT. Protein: CASNAEESPLHF.

CDR3 in DNA: TGCGCCAGCAGCCAAGATAGGGGGACAGAACTTTACAATGAGCAGTTCTTC. It is translated as CASSQDRGTELYNEQFF. J is TRBJ2-1 and V is TRBV4-3; 7 nucleotides line up with TRBD1. Germline CDR1 reads LGHNA; CDR2 reads YSLEER. V lost 0 bases, J lost 4 bases, and 9 bases stayed unmatched. CDR3 size: 17 residues.

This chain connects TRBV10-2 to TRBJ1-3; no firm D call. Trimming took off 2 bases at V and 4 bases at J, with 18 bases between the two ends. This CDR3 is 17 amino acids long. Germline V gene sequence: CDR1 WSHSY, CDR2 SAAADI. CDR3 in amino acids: CASSEGGKVPRGNTIYF. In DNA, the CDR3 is TGCGCCAGCAGTGAGGGCGGAAAGGTGCCTAGGGGAAACACCATATATTTT.

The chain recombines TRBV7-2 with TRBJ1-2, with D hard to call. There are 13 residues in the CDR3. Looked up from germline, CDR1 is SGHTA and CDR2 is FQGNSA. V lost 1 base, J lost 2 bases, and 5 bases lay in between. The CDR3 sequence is CASSLGGNYGYTF. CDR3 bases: TGTGCCAGCAGCTTAGGAGGGAACTATGGCTACACCTTC. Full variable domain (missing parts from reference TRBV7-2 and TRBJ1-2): GAGVSQSPSNKVTEKGKDVELRCDPISGHTALYWYRQSLGQGLEFLIYFQGNSAPDKSGLPSDRFSAERTGGSVSTLTIQRTQQEDSAVYLCASSLGGNYGYTFGSGTRLTVV.

CDR3 sequence (DNA): TGTGCCAGTAGTATCAGAGGGACAGTAGGAAGCAATCAGCCCCAGCATTTT. Translated, it gives CASSIRGTVGSNQPQHF. This chain joins TRBV19 and TRBJ1-5; 7 bases are a match to TRBD1. The CDR3 spans 17 residues. V lost 3 bases and J lost 1; bases outside the gene matches: 9. CDR1 and CDR2 (germline): LNHDA, SQIVND (reference sequence).

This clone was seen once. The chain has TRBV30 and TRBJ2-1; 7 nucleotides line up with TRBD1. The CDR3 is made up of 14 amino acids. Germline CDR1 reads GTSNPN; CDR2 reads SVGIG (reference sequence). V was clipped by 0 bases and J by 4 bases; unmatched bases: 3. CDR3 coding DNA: TGTGCCTGGAGTGTGACAGGGCCTTACAATGAGCAGTTCTTC. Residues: CAWSVTGPYNEQFF.

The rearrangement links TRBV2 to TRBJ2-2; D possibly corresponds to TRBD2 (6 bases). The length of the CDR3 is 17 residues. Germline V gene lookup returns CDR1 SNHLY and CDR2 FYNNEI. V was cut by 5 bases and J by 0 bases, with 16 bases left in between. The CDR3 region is CASSPRGPRTNTGELFF. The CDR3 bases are TGTGCCAGCAGTCCGCGGGGACCGAGAACGAACACCGGGGAGCTGTTTTTT.

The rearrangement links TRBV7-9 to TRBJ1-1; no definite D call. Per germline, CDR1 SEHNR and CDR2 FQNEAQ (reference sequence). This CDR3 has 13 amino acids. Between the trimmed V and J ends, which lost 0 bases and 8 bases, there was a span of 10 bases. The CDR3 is CASSLADFGEAFF. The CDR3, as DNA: TGTGCCAGCAGCTTAGCTGACTTTGGGGAAGCTTTCTTT.

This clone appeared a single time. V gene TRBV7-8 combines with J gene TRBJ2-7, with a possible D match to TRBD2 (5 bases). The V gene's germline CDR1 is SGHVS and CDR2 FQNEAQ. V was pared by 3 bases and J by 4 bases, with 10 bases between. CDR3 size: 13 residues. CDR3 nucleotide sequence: TGTGCCAGCAGCTTCCCCGGGGAATACGAGCAGTACTTC. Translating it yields CASSFPGEYEQYF. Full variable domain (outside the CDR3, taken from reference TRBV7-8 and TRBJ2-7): GAGVSQSPRYKVAKRGQDVALRCDPISGHVSLFWYQQALGQGPEFLTYFQNEAQLDKSGLPSDRFFAERPEGSVSTLKIQRTQQEDSAVYLCASSFPGEYEQYFGPGTRLTVT.

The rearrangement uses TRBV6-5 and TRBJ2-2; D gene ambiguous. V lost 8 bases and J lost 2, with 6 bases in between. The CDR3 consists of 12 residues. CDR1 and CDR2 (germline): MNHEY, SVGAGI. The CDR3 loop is CASGRNTGELFF. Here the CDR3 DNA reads TGTGCCAGCGGCCGTAACACCGGGGAGCTGTTTTTT.

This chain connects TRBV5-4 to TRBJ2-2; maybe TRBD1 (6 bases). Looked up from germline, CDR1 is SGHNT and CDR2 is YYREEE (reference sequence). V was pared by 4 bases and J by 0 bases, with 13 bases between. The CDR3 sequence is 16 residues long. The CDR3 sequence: CASSPRTDSNTGELFF. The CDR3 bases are TGTGCCAGCAGCCCCCGGACAGATTCGAACACCGGGGAGCTGTTTTTT.

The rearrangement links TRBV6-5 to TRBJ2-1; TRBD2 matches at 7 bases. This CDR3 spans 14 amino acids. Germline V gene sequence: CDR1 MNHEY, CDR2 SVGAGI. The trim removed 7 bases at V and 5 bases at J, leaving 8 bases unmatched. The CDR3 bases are TGTGCCAGCAAGGGAATAGCGGGTGACAATGAGCAGTTCTTC. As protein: CASKGIAGDNEQFF.

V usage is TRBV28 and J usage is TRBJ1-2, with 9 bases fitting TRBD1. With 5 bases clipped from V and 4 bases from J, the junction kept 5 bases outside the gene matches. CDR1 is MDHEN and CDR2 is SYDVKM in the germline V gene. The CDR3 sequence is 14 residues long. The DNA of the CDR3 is TGTGCCAGCAGTGGACAGGGGCCCCCCTATGGCTACACCTTC. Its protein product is CASSGQGPPYGYTF.

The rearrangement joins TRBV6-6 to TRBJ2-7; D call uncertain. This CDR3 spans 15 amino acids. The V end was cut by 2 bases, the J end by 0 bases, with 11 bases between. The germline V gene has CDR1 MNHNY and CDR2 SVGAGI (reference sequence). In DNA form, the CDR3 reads TGTGCCAGCAGTTACGATATCCTACTCTCCTACGAGCAGTACTTC. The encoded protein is CASSYDILLSYEQYF.

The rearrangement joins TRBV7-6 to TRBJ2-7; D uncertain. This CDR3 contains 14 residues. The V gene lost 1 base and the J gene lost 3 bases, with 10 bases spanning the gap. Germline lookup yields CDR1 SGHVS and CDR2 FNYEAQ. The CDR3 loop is CASSLEAAGYEQYF. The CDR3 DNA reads TGTGCCAGCAGCTTAGAGGCGGCAGGCTACGAGCAGTACTTC.

The CDR3 DNA is TGCAGCGTTGGGGAGGTGGTAAGCACAGATACGCAGTATTTT. Residues: CSVGEVVSTDTQYF. V and J are TRBV29-1 and TRBJ2-3; TRBD2 might be the D (6 bases). The CDR3 consists of 14 residues. Trimming cost V 4 bases and J 0 bases, with 11 bases left between them. The germline CDR1 and CDR2 sequences are SQVTM and ANQGSEA.

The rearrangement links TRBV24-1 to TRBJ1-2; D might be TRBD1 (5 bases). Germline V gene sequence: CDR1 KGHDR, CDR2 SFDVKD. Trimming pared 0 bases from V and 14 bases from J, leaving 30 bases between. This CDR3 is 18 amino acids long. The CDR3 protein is CATSDLGRGGRGWDRGTF. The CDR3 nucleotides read TGTGCCACCAGTGATTTGGGCCGGGGAGGTAGGGGCTGGGATCGGGGTACCTTC.